This T cell receptor (beta chain) was profiled in a study of radiation and T cells in renal cell carcinoma. About the study: Nephrectomy followed 15 Gy stereotactic body radiation by 4 weeks. Broader study findings: Without pretreatment biopsies, baseline tumor clonotype presence was undetermined. Top tumor clonotypes rose in blood 2 weeks post-radiation, then contracted.

Sequencing used immunoSEQ multiplex PCR; TCRdb keeps in-frame clones, though not all of them. The sample shows some 150,000 clones, about 87% of them seen only once. On this clone: Its target is not known.

The time point is: blood 2 weeks post-SBRT. Treatment of the sample: 15 Gy SBRT to primary tumor, nephrectomy 4 weeks later. Serial blood draws occurred at baseline and 2 and 4 weeks post-SBRT. This CDR3 region has 12 residues. Trimming took off 4 bases at V and 7 bases at J, with 10 bases between the two ends. Per the germline V gene, CDR1 is LNHDA and CDR2 is SQIVND (reference sequence). The gene calls are TRBV19 and TRBJ1-1; D is undetermined. The specimen comprised blood, sampled from a patient whose treatment included radiotherapy and nephrectomy. The TCR was taken from a woman aged 45-65 years with renal cell carcinoma. CDR3 amino acids: CASSKLGLEAFF. In DNA, the CDR3 is TGTGCCAGTAGTAAACTCGGGCTTGAAGCTTTCTTT. Looking up the rest from reference TRBV19 and TRBJ1-1 gives the full variable domain: DGGITQSPKYLFRKEGQNVTLSCEQNLNHDAMYWYRQDPGQGLRLIYYSQIVNDFQKGDIAEGYSVSREKKESFPLTVTSAQKNPTAFYLCASSKLGLEAFFGQGTRLTVV.